The 27 T cell receptor beta chains reported below all come from one sample, sequenced in a study of cytomegalovirus exposure and HLA in healthy donors. The PCR employed 60 Vbeta primers together with 13 Jbeta primers. Sequencing used immunoSEQ multiplex PCR; TCRdb keeps in-frame clones, though not all of them. The table records over 150,000 clones, approximately 84% of them present only once. Specimen: PBMCs. The origin of the receptors is a girl in the first two years of life in good health and CMV-seronegative.

The chain joins TRBV11-2 to TRBJ2-1; 8 bases fit TRBD2. The CDR3 consists of 14 residues. From germline, CDR1 is SGHAT and CDR2 FQNNGV. Trimming took 1 base from V and 12 from J; bases not matched to a gene: 8. The CDR3, as DNA: TGTGCCAGCAGCTTAGGCCACAGCGGGGGATTGCAGTTCTTC. This codes for CASSLGHSGGLQFF.

The chain combines TRBV6-5 with TRBJ1-1; tentatively, D is TRBD1 (5 bases). V lost 6 bases to trimming and J lost 5 bases, with 16 bases between them. This CDR3 spans 14 amino acids. Per germline, CDR1 MNHEY and CDR2 SVGAGI. The CDR3 nucleotides read TGTGCCAGCAGAATTCCAGGGTGGGGAACTGAAGCTTTCTTT. Translation: CASRIPGWGTEAFF.

The chain recombines TRBV27 with TRBJ1-2, with TRBD1 identical over 10 bases. Germline CDR1 is MNHEY and CDR2 is SMNVEV (reference sequence). The J segment lost 8 bases and the V segment lost 7 bases, leaving 10 bases of the junction unmatched. CDR3 length: 14 residues. The CDR3 spells CASTDRQGARGYTF. The CDR3 coding sequence is TGTGCCAGCACCGACCGACAGGGGGCGCGGGGCTACACCTTC.

This chain uses TRBV19 with TRBJ2-2; TRBD1 is a possible D gene (5 bases). The CDR3 spans 18 residues. The germline V gene encodes CDR1 LNHDA and CDR2 SQIVND (reference sequence). V shed 1 base and J shed 1 base, with 16 bases lying between them. DNA for the CDR3: TGTGCCAGTAGTATAGCCCCAGGGATAGCCCTGAACACCGGGGAGCTGTTTTTT. Translating gives CASSIAPGIALNTGELFF.

This chain joins TRBV9 and TRBJ1-1; D remains ambiguous. The germline V gene encodes CDR1 SGDLS and CDR2 YYNGEE. This CDR3 comprises 15 residues. V was cut by 0 bases and J by 5 bases, with 14 bases left in between. The DNA for the CDR3 is TGTGCCAGCAGCGTAGTAGTCGGTGGAGGGACTGAAGCTTTCTTT. As protein: CASSVVVGGGTEAFF. The full variable domain, in which reference TRBV9 and TRBJ1-1 provide the parts outside the CDR3, is DSGVTQTPKHLITATGQRVTLRCSPRSGDLSVYWYQQSLDQGLQFLIQYYNGEERAKGNILERFSAQQFPDLHSELNLSSLELGDSALYFCASSVVVGGGTEAFFGQGTRLTVV.

V is TRBV4-3 and J is TRBJ1-2, with a weak D call TRBD1 (5 bases). The CDR3 contains 15 residues. In germline, CDR1 is LGHNA, CDR2 YSLEER. Trimming pared 0 bases from V and 0 bases from J, leaving 8 bases between. CDR3 sequence reads: CASSQEDIANYGYTF. The CDR3 nucleotides are TGCGCCAGCAGCCAAGAGGACATCGCTAACTATGGCTACACCTTC.

The rearrangement joins TRBV13 to TRBJ2-1; TRBD2 matches at 9 bases. CDR1 and CDR2 from the germline V gene are PRHDT and FYEKMQ (reference sequence). V was pared by 4 bases and J by 7 bases, with 14 bases of the junction left unmatched. CDR3 length: 17 amino acids. CDR3 in DNA: TGTGCCAGCAGCTCAACCGATGGAGCGGGGGGTTTGAATGAGCAGTTCTTC. Its translation: CASSSTDGAGGLNEQFF.

The V gene is TRBV18, the J gene TRBJ1-1, with D possibly TRBD1 on 5 matching bases. The V end was cut by 2 bases, the J end by 2 bases, with 9 bases between. The CDR3 is 14 amino acids. Germline assignment: CDR1 KGHSH and CDR2 LQKENI. Here the CDR3 DNA reads TGTGCCAGCTCACCAGCGGGGCTAAACACTGAAGCTTTCTTT. Translation: CASSPAGLNTEAFF.

The chain combines TRBV7-2 with TRBJ2-7; TRBD2 matches 9 bases. Germline V gene lookup returns CDR1 SGHTA and CDR2 FQGNSA. The V segment lost 5 bases and the J segment 6 bases; nucleotides outside the gene matches: 8. This CDR3 is built from 14 residues. CDR3 residues: CASSQAGGYREQYF. Here the CDR3 DNA reads TGTGCCAGCAGCCAAGCGGGAGGTTATCGCGAGCAGTACTTC.

A word on this clone: An end of the junction does not agree with germline; a read error may underlie this. This sequence joins TRBV7-9 and TRBJ2-1; no firm D call. Germline CDR1 is SEHNR and CDR2 is FQNEAQ (reference sequence). The CDR3 loop spans 13 amino acids. This CDR3 reads CSSSPAINNEQFF. CDR3 DNA sequence: TGTTCCAGCAGCCCCGCTATAAACAATGAGCAGTTCTTC.

The genes are TRBV15 and TRBJ1-2; D might be TRBD1 (5 bases). The germline gives CDR1 LNHNV, CDR2 YYDKDF (reference sequence). The CDR3 has 13 amino acids. Trimming removed 5 bases from V and 6 bases from J, with 13 bases in between. The CDR3 reads CATSVNPGNGYTF. For the CDR3, the DNA is TGTGCCACCAGCGTGAACCCAGGGAATGGCTACACCTTC.

V is TRBV6-5 and J is TRBJ2-6, with D tentatively TRBD1 (5 bases). CDR1 and CDR2 (germline): MNHEY, SVGAGI. The ends were cut back, 5 bases at V and 2 bases at J, with 10 bases in the middle. This CDR3 spans 15 amino acids. Here the CDR3 reads CASSQGVAGANVLTF. In nucleotides, the CDR3 is TGTGCCAGCAGTCAAGGGGTAGCTGGGGCCAACGTCCTGACTTTC.

The chain employs TRBV11-2 and TRBJ1-6, with 9 bases lining up with TRBD1. The germline V gene encodes CDR1 SGHAT and CDR2 FQNNGV. CDR3 length: 16 amino acids. Losses at the gene ends were 0 bases for V and 9 bases for J; bases not matched to a gene: 6. Written as DNA, the CDR3 is TGTGCCAGCAGCTTAGAGGGGACAGGGCGTGGTTCACCCCTCCACTTT. This codes for CASSLEGTGRGSPLHF. Complete variable domain (other parts from reference TRBV11-2 and TRBJ1-6): EAGVAQSPRYKIIEKRQSVAFWCNPISGHATLYWYQQILGQGPKLLIQFQNNGVVDDSQLPKDRFSAERLKGVDSTLKIQPAKLEDSAVYLCASSLEGTGRGSPLHFGNGTRLTVT.

The CDR3 DNA sequence: TGTGCCAGCAGCCTTAGACTAGCGGGGGGTGAGCAGTTCTTC. It specifies CASSLRLAGGEQFF. The genes are TRBV6-5 and TRBJ2-1, with TRBD2 matching over 13 bases. The CDR3 length is 14 residues. Trimming at V came to 6 bases and at J to 9 bases, leaving 5 bases not matched to a gene. CDR1 and CDR2 from the germline V gene are MNHEY and SVGAGI.

CDR3 protein: CASSLAAGGSGEQFF. DNA of the CDR3: TGCGCCAGCAGCTTGGCGGCGGGAGGTAGTGGTGAGCAGTTCTTC. V and J are TRBV5-1 and TRBJ2-1, with 8 bases matching TRBD2. The CDR3 covers 15 residues. The V gene end was trimmed by 0 bases and the J gene end by 9 bases; junction bases not matched to a gene: 8. Germline V gene lookup returns CDR1 SGHRS and CDR2 YFSETQ. Full variable domain (rest looked up from reference TRBV5-1 and TRBJ2-1): KAGVTQTPRYLIKTRGQQVTLSCSPISGHRSVSWYQQTPGQGLQFLFEYFSETQRNKGNFPGRFSGRQFSNSRSEMNVSTLELGDSALYLCASSLAAGGSGEQFFGPGTRLTVL.

The chain recombines TRBV4-2 with TRBJ2-7; tentatively, D is TRBD1 (5 bases). V shed 2 bases and J shed 5 bases, with 10 bases lying between them. The length of the CDR3 is 13 residues. Germline assignment: CDR1 LGHNA and CDR2 YNFKEQ. CDR3 in amino acids: CASSQLGPDEQYF. Here the CDR3 DNA reads TGTGCCAGCAGCCAATTGGGGCCCGACGAGCAGTACTTC.

The rearrangement uses TRBV5-1 and TRBJ1-2; TRBD1 agrees at 7 bases. Germline V gene data show CDR1 as SGHRS and CDR2 as YFSETQ. This CDR3 is 15 amino acids long. V lost 0 bases to trimming and J lost 6 bases; unmatched junction nucleotides: 8. The CDR3 coding sequence is TGCGCCAGCAGCTTGGATGGACAGGATACAAATGGCTACACCTTC. This gives the protein CASSLDGQDTNGYTF.

V gene TRBV5-3 combines with J gene TRBJ2-6; 16 nucleotides agree with TRBD2. TRBV5-3 is assigned to the ORF class and has an uncertain function. Trimming removed 5 bases from V and 4 bases from J; junction bases left unmatched: 15. The CDR3 totals 21 residues. This CDR3 is CARSPITPGTSGGGGANVLTF. In nucleotides, the CDR3 is TGTGCCAGAAGTCCCATTACCCCCGGGACTAGCGGGGGGGGAGGGGCCAACGTCCTGACTTTC.

The V call is TRBV12-5, the J call TRBJ1-2; D is perhaps TRBD1 (6 bases). The V gene's germline CDR1 is LGHNT and CDR2 FRNRAP. V lost 4 bases and J 0 bases, leaving 18 bases between the germline ends. This CDR3 contains 17 residues. In DNA form, the CDR3 reads TGTGCTAGTGGTTCGCCAACCCGGGACAAAGCTAACTATGGCTACACCTTC. Residues: CASGSPTRDKANYGYTF.

On this clone: The germline gene is not matched at one end of the junction; a read error may be the cause. The rearrangement uses TRBV6-5 and TRBJ2-3; D not certain. The CDR3 length is 10 residues. CDR1 is MNHEY, CDR2 SVGAGI, per germline. CDR3 loop: CASSYHHACF. The CDR3 nucleotides read TGTGCCAGCAGTTACCACCATGCGTGTTTT.

V usage is TRBV27 and J usage is TRBJ2-6, with D unclear. The length of the CDR3 is 16 residues. Germline V gene lookup returns CDR1 MNHEY and CDR2 SMNVEV (reference sequence). Trimming took 7 bases from V and 0 from J, leaving 13 bases between them. The CDR3 spells CASTSTDFSGANVLTF. CDR3 DNA sequence: TGTGCCAGCACCTCTACAGATTTCTCTGGGGCCAACGTCCTGACTTTC.

The J gene is TRBJ2-1, the V gene TRBV5-1; 7 bases line up with TRBD2. The CDR3 spans 13 residues. J was trimmed by 7 bases and V by 5 bases; bases with no gene match: 6. The V gene's germline CDR1 is SGHRS and CDR2 YFSETQ. Here the CDR3 reads CASSKAGQNEQFF. The CDR3 coding sequence is TGCGCCAGCAGTAAAGCGGGGCAAAATGAGCAGTTCTTC.

V is TRBV29-1 and J is TRBJ2-1; D is unclear. Germline assignment: CDR1 SQVTM and CDR2 ANQGSEA. Trimming took 7 bases from V and 0 from J, leaving 10 bases between them. This CDR3 contains 13 residues. DNA for the CDR3: TGCAGCGCCGAGTCCTACTCCTACAATGAGCAGTTCTTC. This gives the protein CSAESYSYNEQFF.

This clone was picked up one time. The chain joins TRBV27 to TRBJ2-5, with D perhaps matching TRBD2 (6 bases). The CDR3 has 13 amino acids. Germline V CDR1 and CDR2: MNHEY, SMNVEV (reference sequence). V shed 10 bases and J shed 5 bases, with 17 bases lying between them. In DNA form, the CDR3 reads TGTGCCACCCGGAGGGTCGGGTTGGAGACCCAGTACTTC. Translating it yields CATRRVGLETQYF.

The chain carries TRBV5-4 and TRBJ2-3; 9 bases are shared with TRBD2. CDR1 SGHNT and CDR2 YYREEE come from the germline V gene (reference sequence). This CDR3 spans 15 amino acids. J lost 3 bases, V lost 0 bases, and 2 bases had no gene match. The CDR3 nucleotides are TGTGCCAGCAGCTTGGAGCTAGCGGGAACAGATACGCAGTATTTT. Its translation is CASSLELAGTDTQYF.

The chain joins TRBV15 to TRBJ1-1; no firm D call. Germline V gene sequence: CDR1 LNHNV, CDR2 YYDKDF (reference sequence). Between the trimmed V and J ends, which lost 0 bases and 0 bases, there was a span of 11 bases. The CDR3 is 16 amino acids. As DNA, the CDR3 is TGTGCCACCAGCAGAGATCGGCGGGGAATGAACACTGAAGCTTTCTTT. Amino acid sequence: CATSRDRRGMNTEAFF.

V usage is TRBV20-1 and J usage is TRBJ2-1; D is possibly TRBD2 (6 bases). The V end lost 5 bases, the J end lost 14 bases, and 16 bases lay between the germline ends. This CDR3 is built from 11 residues. Germline-derived CDR1 and CDR2 are DFQATT and SNEGSKA (reference sequence). CDR3 nucleotide sequence: TGCAGTGCTCTACGGGACTCCCTAAAGTTCTTC. This gives the protein CSALRDSLKFF.